These 26 T cell receptor beta chains were all obtained from the same sample, sequenced in a study of ipilimumab plus nivolumab after autologous stem cell transplantation. The method was immunoSEQ multiplex PCR; TCRdb's version includes in-frame clones alone and lacks a portion of them. The data show over 75,000 clones, with around 80% seen just once and 2.2% held by the top ten. The starting material was PBMCs, obtained in a trial of ipilimumab plus nivolumab as post-transplant consolidation. These receptor sequences come from a male donor with diffuse large B-cell lymphoma.

The chain is built from TRBV5-5 and TRBJ2-5; D is ambiguous. The germline V gene encodes CDR1 SGHKS and CDR2 YYEKEE (reference sequence). V lost 0 bases to trimming and J lost 5 bases, with 8 bases between them. The CDR3 extends over 13 amino acids. As DNA, the CDR3 is TGTGCCAGCAGCTTGGCCTTGTATGAGACCCAGTACTTC. Protein sequence: CASSLALYETQYF.

V is TRBV27 and J is TRBJ2-3; D is ambiguous. The V gene's germline CDR1 is MNHEY and CDR2 SMNVEV (reference sequence). V gave up 3 bases and J gave up 2 bases, with 6 bases separating them. The CDR3 runs 13 residues. The CDR3 region is CASSLRTTDTQYF. CDR3 coding DNA: TGTGCCAGCAGTTTGCGGACCACAGATACGCAGTATTTT.

The chain links TRBV4-1 to TRBJ2-3; perhaps TRBD1 as D (6 bases). The CDR3 totals 19 residues. Germline V CDR1 and CDR2: MGHRA, YSYEKL. V shed 6 bases and J shed 7 bases, with 32 bases lying between them. The CDR3 is CASSVEGQGFMAVSYTQYF. CDR3 DNA sequence: TGCGCCAGCAGTGTAGAGGGGCAGGGGTTTATGGCTGTCTCGTATACGCAGTATTTT.

The chain recombines TRBV19 with TRBJ1-5, with 7 bases identical to TRBD1. The CDR3 length is 16 residues. Unmatched junction bases numbered 14, after V lost 9 bases and J lost 3 bases. The germline gives CDR1 LNHDA, CDR2 SQIVND (reference sequence). The CDR3: CASHPWGGQYNQPQHF. CDR3 DNA sequence: TGTGCCAGCCATCCCTGGGGGGGACAGTACAATCAGCCCCAGCATTTT.

The gene calls are TRBV30 and TRBJ1-5; D is unresolved. CDR1 is GTSNPN and CDR2 is SVGIG in the germline V gene (reference sequence). The CDR3 loop spans 14 amino acids. The germline V and J ends were trimmed by 3 bases and 7 bases, with 16 bases remaining between them. The CDR3 protein is CAWSFPAEMQPQHF. For the CDR3, the DNA is TGTGCCTGGAGCTTTCCGGCAGAGATGCAGCCCCAGCATTTT.

The chain joins TRBV5-3 to TRBJ1-1, with 9 bases matching TRBD1. TRBV5-3 is marked as an open reading frame, function uncertain. The CDR3 length is 13 residues. J was trimmed by 7 bases and V by 4 bases; bases with no gene match: 5. For the CDR3, the DNA is TGTGCCAGAAGCAGGGACAGGGCCGGTGAAGCTTTCTTT. Translation gives CARSRDRAGEAFF.

The genes are TRBV12-5 and TRBJ2-5; D tentatively fits TRBD1 or TRBD2 (5 bases each). Trimming cost V 6 bases and J 5 bases, with 13 bases left between them. The CDR3 runs to 13 residues. CDR1 and CDR2 from the germline V gene are LGHNT and FRNRAP. The DNA for the CDR3 is TGTGCTAGTGGACTAGGGGCCCCGGAGACCCAGTACTTC. It codes for CASGLGAPETQYF.

The CDR3: CASSIRTGYEAFF. The CDR3 region has the DNA TGTGCCAGCAGCATTCGGACAGGATATGAAGCTTTCTTT. The J gene is TRBJ1-1, the V gene TRBV7-9; 7 positions agree with TRBD1. The CDR3 runs to 13 residues. After removal of 5 bases from V and 7 bases from J, the junction contained 7 bases not matched to a gene. Per the germline V gene, CDR1 is SEHNR and CDR2 is FQNEAQ (reference sequence).

This clone was detected a few times. The rearrangement joins TRBV2 to TRBJ2-7; no reliable D call. Trimming took 7 bases from V and 0 from J, leaving 13 bases between them. CDR1 is SNHLY, CDR2 FYNNEI, per germline. The CDR3 covers 14 residues. CDR3 sequence reads: CASIPHSASYEQYF. In DNA, the CDR3 is TGTGCCAGCATCCCCCATTCCGCCTCCTACGAGCAGTACTTC.

The chain combines TRBV4-3 with TRBJ2-1; 7 bases line up with TRBD2. The CDR3 length is 20 residues. Trimming took 0 bases from V and 0 from J; bases not matched to a gene: 14. Germline assignment: CDR1 LGHNA and CDR2 YSLEER. The CDR3 DNA reads TGCGCCAGCAGCCAAGATTGGGCTAGCGGCCACCTCAGCTCCTACAATGAGCAGTTCTTC. It encodes CASSQDWASGHLSSYNEQFF.

The V gene is TRBV6-5, the J gene TRBJ2-7, with TRBD1 matching over 7 bases. Trimming cost V 0 bases and J 4 bases; bases outside gene matches: 9. Germline CDR1 reads MNHEY; CDR2 reads SVGAGI. This CDR3 spans 16 amino acids. As DNA, the CDR3 is TGTGCCAGCAGTTACTCCTATCCGGGACAGATGTACGAGCAGTACTTC. Translating it yields CASSYSYPGQMYEQYF.

V and J are TRBV9 and TRBJ2-3; D is perhaps TRBD2 (6 bases). This CDR3 spans 15 amino acids. The V and J ends lost 0 bases and 5 bases respectively, with 13 bases between them. Germline CDR1 reads SGDLS; CDR2 reads YYNGEE. The CDR3 protein is CASSVEGREEDTQYF. DNA for the CDR3: TGTGCCAGCAGCGTAGAGGGCAGGGAGGAAGATACGCAGTATTTT.

The J gene is TRBJ2-7, the V gene TRBV10-3, with 11 bases identical to TRBD2. The CDR3 loop spans 13 amino acids. With 6 bases clipped from V and 4 bases from J, the junction kept 2 bases outside the gene matches. Germline lookup yields CDR1 ENHRY and CDR2 SYGVKD. The CDR3 spells CAISTSGGYEQYF. The CDR3, as DNA: TGTGCCATCAGCACTAGCGGGGGTTACGAGCAGTACTTC.

The chain employs TRBV6-1 and TRBJ2-7, with D possibly matching TRBD1 (5 bases). V was clipped by 2 bases and J by 2 bases, with 16 bases between them. The CDR3 runs 16 residues. Germline V gives CDR1 MNHNS, CDR2 SASEGT. The CDR3 nucleotides read TGTGCCAGCAGTGAAAGGGGAACAGCTATTCCCTACGAGCAGTACTTC. It is translated as CASSERGTAIPYEQYF.

The chain carries TRBV7-8 and TRBJ2-5, with 16 nucleotides matching TRBD2. The assigned J gene may be wrong: the sequence end matches TRBJ2-7 better. The germline gives CDR1 SGHVS, CDR2 FQNEAQ. The CDR3 has 18 amino acids. The DNA for the CDR3 is TGTGCCAGCAGCGTTATGGGACTAGCGGGGGGGACCCCCTACGAGCAGTACTTC. It yields the protein CASSVMGLAGGTPYEQYF.

This chain joins TRBV5-6 and TRBJ1-2; D not certain. The V end lost 1 base, the J end lost 6 bases, and 13 bases lay between the germline ends. This CDR3 is built from 14 residues. Germline V gene lookup returns CDR1 SGHDT and CDR2 YYEEEE. This chain's CDR3 is CASSLIRGKDGYTF. The CDR3 region has the DNA TGTGCCAGCAGCTTGATCCGGGGTAAGGATGGCTACACCTTC.

The genes are TRBV5-1 and TRBJ1-1; 9 bases are shared with TRBD1. Germline assignment: CDR1 SGHRS and CDR2 YFSETQ. This CDR3 is built from 14 residues. V trimming: 7 bases; J trimming: 2 bases; junction bases outside the gene matches: 6. CDR3 nucleotides: TGCGCCAGCGGGACAGGGACCCTCAACACTGAAGCTTTCTTT. Amino acid sequence: CASGTGTLNTEAFF.

V usage is TRBV2 and J usage is TRBJ1-3, with 7 bases matching TRBD1. This CDR3 is 16 amino acids long. Germline V lookup: CDR1 SNHLY, CDR2 FYNNEI. V shed 6 bases, J shed 4 bases, and the junction held 12 bases outside the gene matches. CDR3: CASRAGTAVFGNTIYF. The CDR3 DNA reads TGTGCCAGCAGGGCCGGGACAGCGGTCTTCGGAAACACCATATATTTT.

The rearrangement joins TRBV9 to TRBJ1-6; TRBD1 matches at 7 bases. Germline-derived CDR1 and CDR2 are SGDLS and YYNGEE. V lost 2 bases to trimming and J lost 3 bases; unmatched junction nucleotides: 2. The CDR3 is made up of 15 amino acids. The CDR3 region has the DNA TGTGCCAGCAGCGTTAGACAGGGCTATAATTCACCCCTCCACTTT. It specifies CASSVRQGYNSPLHF.

J is TRBJ2-7 and V is TRBV18; no clear D gene. Trimming cost V 6 bases and J 5 bases, with 8 bases left between them. Per the germline V gene, CDR1 is KGHSH and CDR2 is LQKENI. This CDR3 comprises 11 residues. The chain's CDR3 is CASSTRDEQYF. The CDR3 region has the DNA TGTGCCAGCTCTACCCGTGACGAGCAGTACTTC. The full variable domain, with the rest looked up from reference TRBV18 and TRBJ2-7, is NAGVMQNPRHLVRRRGQEARLRCSPMKGHSHVYWYRQLPEEGLKFMVYLQKENIIDESGMPKERFSAEFPKEGPSILRIQQVVRGDSAAYFCASSTRDEQYFGPGTRLTVT.

The chain combines TRBV19 with TRBJ2-1; 8 bases are shared with TRBD1. Looked up from germline, CDR1 is LNHDA and CDR2 is SQIVND (reference sequence). This CDR3 spans 14 amino acids. Trimming removed 3 bases from V and 10 bases from J; junction bases left unmatched: 8. The CDR3 nucleotides are TGTGCCAGTAGTATCGGACAGGGCGGTAGGGAGCAGTTCTTC. Its protein product is CASSIGQGGREQFF.

The gene calls are TRBV5-5 and TRBJ2-3, with 15 bases identical to TRBD2. V lost 3 bases and J lost 0; bases outside the gene matches: 2. Germline V gene data show CDR1 as SGHKS and CDR2 as YYEKEE (reference sequence). The CDR3 is 17 residues long. Here the CDR3 reads CASSWTSGGASTDTQYF. Here the CDR3 DNA reads TGTGCCAGCAGCTGGACTAGCGGGGGGGCTAGCACAGATACGCAGTATTTT.

The chain combines TRBV27 with TRBJ2-3, with 7 bases fitting TRBD1. J gave up 4 bases and V 5 bases, and 6 bases lay outside the gene matches. This CDR3 is 14 amino acids long. Germline assignment: CDR1 MNHEY and CDR2 SMNVEV (reference sequence). CDR3 protein: CASSRGQGADTQYF. In DNA, the CDR3 is TGTGCCAGCAGTCGCGGCCAGGGGGCAGATACGCAGTATTTT.

This chain uses TRBV6-1 with TRBJ1-4; D unresolved. This CDR3 has 13 amino acids. V dropped 1 base and J dropped 9 bases, with 9 bases sitting between them. Germline loops: CDR1 MNHNS, CDR2 SASEGT. The CDR3 here is CASSEVRLKKLFF. The CDR3 coding sequence is TGTGCCAGCAGTGAAGTACGATTGAAAAAACTGTTTTTT.

V is TRBV7-2 and J is TRBJ2-5; no clear D gene. Per the germline V gene, CDR1 is SGHTA and CDR2 is FQGNSA. V was trimmed by 5 bases and J by 5 bases, leaving 12 bases between them. The CDR3 contains 13 residues. Here the CDR3 reads CASSPAPRETQYF. For the CDR3, the DNA is TGTGCCAGCAGCCCCGCCCCCCGGGAGACCCAGTACTTC.

To note about this clone: A much larger clone lies a single base off, so this may be a read error. The chain joins TRBV5-5 to TRBJ2-7, with TRBD1 matching 10 bases. The germline V gene encodes CDR1 SGHKS and CDR2 YYEKEE (reference sequence). The trim removed 3 bases at V and 7 bases at J, leaving 1 base unmatched. CDR3 length equals 12 residues. The CDR3 DNA reads TGTGCCAGCAGCTGGGACAGGGGTGAGCAGTACTTC. Amino acid sequence: CASSWDRGEQYF.